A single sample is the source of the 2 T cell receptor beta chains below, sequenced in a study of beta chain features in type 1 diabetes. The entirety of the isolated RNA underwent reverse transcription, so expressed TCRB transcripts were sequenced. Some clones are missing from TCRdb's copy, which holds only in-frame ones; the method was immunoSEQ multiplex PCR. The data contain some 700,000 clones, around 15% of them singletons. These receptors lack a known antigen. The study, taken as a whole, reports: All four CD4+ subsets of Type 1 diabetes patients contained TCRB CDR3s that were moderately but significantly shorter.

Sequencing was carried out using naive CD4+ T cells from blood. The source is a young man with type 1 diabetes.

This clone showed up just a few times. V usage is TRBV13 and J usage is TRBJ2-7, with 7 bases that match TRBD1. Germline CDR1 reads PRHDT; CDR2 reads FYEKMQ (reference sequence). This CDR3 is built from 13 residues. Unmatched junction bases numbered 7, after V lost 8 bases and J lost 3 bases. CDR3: CASCKGTVYEQYF. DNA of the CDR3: TGTGCCAGCTGCAAGGGGACAGTCTACGAGCAGTACTTC.

The chain's CDR3 is CASSNGVTYEQYF. CDR3 sequence (DNA): TGTGCCAGCAGCAACGGGGTAACCTACGAGCAGTACTTC. The genes are TRBV6-5 and TRBJ2-7; a possible D gene is TRBD2 (5 bases). Per germline, CDR1 MNHEY and CDR2 SVGAGI. Trimming left V 6 bases short and J 2 bases short, with 11 bases between. The CDR3 runs to 13 residues.